This T cell receptor beta chain was captured by sequencing in a study of blood T cell repertoires in COVID-19. Looking at the study overall: Collection of acute and convalescent COVID-19 samples took place in the United States, Italy and Spain.

Original processing notes: Quantification of nucleated cells was approximated via reference gene primer amplification. Only in-frame clones appear in the TCRdb table, and some are missing; sequencing was by immunoSEQ multiplex PCR. D and trimming were read from the DNA, whereas the V and J calls and clone size are those reported in that table. The table records 260,000 or so clones, roughly four fifths of them present only once. The CDR3 loop spans 12 amino acids. The germline V gene has CDR1 SGDLS and CDR2 YYNGEE. V lost 7 bases, J lost 4 bases, and 11 bases lay in between. This chain connects TRBV9 to TRBJ1-1, with D uncertain. Sample: peripheral blood. This receptor was taken from a woman in her 70s with acute or convalescent COVID-19. The CDR3: CASSLPGTEAFF. CDR3 nucleotide sequence: TGTGCCAGCTCCCTCCCGGGCACTGAAGCTTTCTTT.